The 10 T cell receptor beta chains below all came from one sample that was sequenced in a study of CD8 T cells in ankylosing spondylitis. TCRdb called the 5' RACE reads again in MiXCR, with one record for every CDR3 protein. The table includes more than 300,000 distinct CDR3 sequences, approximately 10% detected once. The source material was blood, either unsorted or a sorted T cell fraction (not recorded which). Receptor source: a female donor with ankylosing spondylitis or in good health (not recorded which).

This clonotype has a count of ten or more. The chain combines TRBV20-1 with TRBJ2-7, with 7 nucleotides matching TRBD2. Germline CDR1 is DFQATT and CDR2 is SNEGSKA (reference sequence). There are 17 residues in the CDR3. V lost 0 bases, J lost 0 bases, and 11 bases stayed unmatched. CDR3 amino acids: CSARDFGGGGDSYEQYF. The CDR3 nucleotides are TGCAGTGCTAGAGATTTTGGTGGGGGGGGAGACTCCTACGAGCAGTACTTC.

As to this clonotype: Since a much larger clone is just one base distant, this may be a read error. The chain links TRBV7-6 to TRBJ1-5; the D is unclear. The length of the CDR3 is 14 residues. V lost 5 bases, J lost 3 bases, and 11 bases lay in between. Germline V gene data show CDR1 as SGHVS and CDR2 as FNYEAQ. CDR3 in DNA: TGTGCCAGCAGCACCCAAGGAGCCAATCAGCCCCAGCATTTT. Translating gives CASSTQGANQPQHF.

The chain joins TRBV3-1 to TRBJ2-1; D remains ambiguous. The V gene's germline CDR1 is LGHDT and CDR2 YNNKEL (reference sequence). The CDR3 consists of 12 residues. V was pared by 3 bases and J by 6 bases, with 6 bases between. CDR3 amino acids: CASSHEINEQFF. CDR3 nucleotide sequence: TGTGCCAGCAGCCATGAAATCAATGAGCAGTTCTTC.

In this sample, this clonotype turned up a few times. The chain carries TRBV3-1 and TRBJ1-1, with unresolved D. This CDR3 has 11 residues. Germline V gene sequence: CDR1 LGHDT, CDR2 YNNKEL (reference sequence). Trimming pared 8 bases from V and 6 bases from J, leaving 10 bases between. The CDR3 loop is CASGGIAEAFF. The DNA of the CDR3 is TGTGCCAGCGGAGGGATTGCTGAAGCTTTCTTT.

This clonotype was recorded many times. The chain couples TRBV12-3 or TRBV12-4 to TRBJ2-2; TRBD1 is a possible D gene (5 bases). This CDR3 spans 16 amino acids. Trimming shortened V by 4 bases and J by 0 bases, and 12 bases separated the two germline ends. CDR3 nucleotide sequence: TGTGCCAGCAGTTCAACAGGCTTCTCGAACACCGGGGAGCTGTTTTTT. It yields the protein CASSSTGFSNTGELFF.

CDR3 loop: CASSVAGGGADTQYF. The CDR3 nucleotides read TGTGCCAGCAGTGTTGCGGGAGGCGGCGCAGATACGCAGTATTTT. The chain links TRBV6-4 to TRBJ2-3; 8 positions match TRBD2. Germline CDR1 MRHNA, CDR2 SNTAGT. This CDR3 is 15 amino acids long. The ends lost 4 bases at V and 4 bases at J; junction bases unmatched: 7.

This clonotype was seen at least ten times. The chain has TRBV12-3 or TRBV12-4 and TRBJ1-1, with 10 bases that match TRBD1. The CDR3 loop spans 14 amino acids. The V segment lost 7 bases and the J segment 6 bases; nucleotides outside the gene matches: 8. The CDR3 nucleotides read TGTGCCAGCATCCTCGGACAGGGGGGCGCTGAAGCTTTCTTT. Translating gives CASILGQGGAEAFF.

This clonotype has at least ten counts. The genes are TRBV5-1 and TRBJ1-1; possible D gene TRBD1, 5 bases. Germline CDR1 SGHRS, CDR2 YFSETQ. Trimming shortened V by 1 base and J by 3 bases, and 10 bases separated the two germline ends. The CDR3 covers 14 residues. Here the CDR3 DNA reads TGCGCCAGCAGCTTGAACCTGGGGGACACTGAAGCTTTCTTT. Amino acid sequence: CASSLNLGDTEAFF.

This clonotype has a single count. The DNA of the CDR3 is TGTGCCAGCAGAGGGATTAGAGACGGTGAAGCTTTCTTT. Translated, it gives CASRGIRDGEAFF. This rearrangement joins TRBV3-1 to TRBJ1-1; D ambiguous. Germline V CDR1 and CDR2: LGHDT, YNNKEL (reference sequence). V shed 6 bases and J shed 7 bases, with 15 bases lying between them. The CDR3 is 13 residues long.

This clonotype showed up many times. The chain's CDR3 is CASSSQGSEQYF. The CDR3 DNA reads as TGCGCCAGCAGCTCCCAGGGATCCGAGCAGTACTTC. V is TRBV5-1 and J is TRBJ2-7; possibly TRBD1 for D (5 bases). The germline V gene encodes CDR1 SGHRS and CDR2 YFSETQ. This CDR3 region has 12 residues. V gave up 3 bases and J gave up 6 bases, with 10 bases separating them.